These T cell receptor beta chains were read from a single sample in a study of blood T cells in healthy people across ages. MiXCR, run by TCRdb on the 5' RACE reads, gives a single entry per CDR3 protein. The sample consists of over 600,000 distinct CDR3 sequences, approximately 53% of them appearing once. The sequenced sample was blood. The receptors shown here come from a man aged 35-49 years in good health. Both conserved end residues are part of each CDR3. The D gene is left open where the match is weak. Expanded clones get a size class; other rows say once, few or many, or leave the size out.

clone_size	v_call	d_call	j_call	cdr3_nt	cdr3_aa
-	TRBV4-2	-	TRBJ2-1	TGTGCCAGCAGCCAAGAGGGAAGGGTTGAGGTGGATGAGCAGTTCTTC	CASSQEGRVEVDEQFF
-	TRBV7-2	-	TRBJ1-2	TGTGCCAGCAGCTTAGCGCTACGGGCAGGATTGGATGGCTACACCTTC	CASSLALRAGLDGYTF
-	TRBV25-1	-	TRBJ2-7	TGTGCCAGCCGCAAACCCGTGGCCAAGGCCCCATTATCCTACGAGCAGTACTTC	CASRKPVAKAPLSYEQYF
-	TRBV6-6	-	TRBJ2-5	TGTGCCAGCAGTTACTCGTCGGCCGTCCTCGAAGAGACCCAGTACTTC	CASSYSSAVLEETQYF
-	TRBV9	TRBD2	TRBJ2-7	TGTGCCAGCAGCGTAGAGAGCGGACTAGCTGGGAACGAGCAGTACTTC	CASSVESGLAGNEQYF
-	TRBV20-1	-	TRBJ2-3	TGCAGTGCTAAGGGACGGAACACAGATACGCAGTATTTT	CSAKGRNTDTQYF
-	TRBV7-8	-	TRBJ2-7	TGTGCCAGCAGCTTACTGGACGGGCGGGGATTTTACGAGCAGTACTTC	CASSLLDGRGFYEQYF
-	TRBV5-6	TRBD1	TRBJ2-7	TGTGCCAGCAGCGTTAGACAGGGCTTCTACGAGCAGTACTTC	CASSVRQGFYEQYF
-	TRBV20-1	-	TRBJ1-2	TGCAGTGCTGACGCTTCCGGACAGAACTATGGCTACACCTTC	CSADASGQNYGYTF
few	TRBV28	TRBD1	TRBJ2-7	TGTGCCAGCACCGGGACAGCCCCCTACGAGCAGTACTTC	CASTGTAPYEQYF
-	TRBV12-3/TRBV12-4	-	TRBJ2-3	TGTGCCAGCAGCTTCGGGTGGGGGCGGGGGAGCAAACCGAGCGCAGATACGCAGTATTTT	CASSFGWGRGSKPSADTQYF
-	TRBV12-3/TRBV12-4	-	TRBJ2-6	TGTGCCAGCAGTTTGTTGGGTGACTCTGGGGCCAACGTCCTGACTTTC	CASSLLGDSGANVLTF
few	TRBV7-2	-	TRBJ1-1	TGTGCCAGCAGCCCCCAGACTGTTGAAGCTTTCTTT	CASSPQTVEAFF
-	TRBV2	-	TRBJ1-1	TGTGCCAGCAGTGTAGGGCACCACACTGAAGCTTTCTTT	CASSVGHHTEAFF
-	TRBV9	-	TRBJ2-3	TGTGCCAGCAGCCTTGCCCCCACTAGCACAGATACGCAGTATTTT	CASSLAPTSTDTQYF
-	TRBV20-1	TRBD2	TRBJ2-1	TGCAGTGCTAGAGTGTGGGCAGCGGGAGGGCCGGTAGACTACAATGAGCAGTTCTTC	CSARVWAAGGPVDYNEQFF
once	TRBV20-1	-	TRBJ2-5	TGCAGTGCTAGAGATCACCTAGCGAGAGAGACCCAGTACTTC	CSARDHLARETQYF
-	TRBV14	TRBD1	TRBJ1-1	TGTGCCAGCAGCCCAAGGACCGGGACAGGACGTCGAGCTTTCTTT	CASSPRTGTGRRAFF
-	TRBV25-1	-	TRBJ1-6	TGTGCCAGGGGGGGATACAGGGATAATTCACCCCTCCACTTT	CARGGYRDNSPLHF
-	TRBV15	-	TRBJ1-4	TGTGCCACCAGCAGAGAGGATGAAAAACTGTTTTTT	CATSREDEKLFF
many	TRBV7-2	-	TRBJ2-3	TGTGCCAGCAGCCTTCGGGATACGCAGTATTTT	CASSLRDTQYF
few	TRBV6-5	-	TRBJ2-7	TGTGCCAGCAGAGGGGCAGGGGCCTACGAGCAGTACTTC	CASRGAGAYEQYF
-	TRBV4-3	-	TRBJ2-7	TGCGCCAGCAGCCAAGGGGCCCTAGGTCTCTACGAGCAGTACTTC	CASSQGALGLYEQYF
few	TRBV7-2	-	TRBJ2-1	TGTGCCAGCAGCTTAGGCGGCGGAGGGGCCTACAATGAGCAGTTCTTC	CASSLGGGGAYNEQFF
-	TRBV10-3	-	TRBJ2-5	TGTGCCATCAGTGACGTGGGCAGCTTGAGGACCCAGTACTTC	CAISDVGSLRTQYF
many	TRBV9	-	TRBJ2-1	TGTGCCAGCAGCGCCTTGGACAGTTTCACTGAGCAGTTCTTC	CASSALDSFTEQFF
-	TRBV28	-	TRBJ2-3	TGTGCCAGCAGTTTGGGGGGATTCCGCCGCTGGGATACGCAGTATTTT	CASSLGGFRRWDTQYF
-	TRBV20-1	-	TRBJ2-1	TGCAGTGCTTCATACGGGGCTGAGCAGTTCTTC	CSASYGAEQFF
-	TRBV20-1	-	TRBJ2-7	TGCAGTGCTAGTACCGGGGTCACCTACGAGCAGTACTTC	CSASTGVTYEQYF
few	TRBV6-1	TRBD2	TRBJ2-3	TGTGCCAGCAGCGAACTAGCGGGAGAGGGGTACACAGATACGCAGTATTTT	CASSELAGEGYTDTQYF
-	TRBV7-9	TRBD2	TRBJ2-1	TGTGCCAGCAGCCCGCGGGGTGGGACTAGCTTCAATGAGCAGTTCTTC	CASSPRGGTSFNEQFF
-	TRBV6-1	-	TRBJ1-5	TGTGCCACCGTGAAGGGGTCTATCGCCGCGTCAAATCAGCCCCAGCATTTT	CATVKGSIAASNQPQHF
-	TRBV24-1	-	TRBJ2-3	TGTGCCACCGACGAGGGGGTGTTCGCAGATACGCAGTATTTT	CATDEGVFADTQYF
-	TRBV29-1	-	TRBJ2-6	TGCAGCGTTGCTTCGTCTGGGGCCAACGTCCTGACTTTC	CSVASSGANVLTF
-	TRBV7-3	TRBD2	TRBJ2-3	TGTGCCAGCAGCAGAATAGCGGGCGGTCGGATGGTGGTGGCGCAGTATTTT	CASSRIAGGRMVVAQYF
-	TRBV11-3	-	TRBJ2-3	TGTGCCAGCAGCTCGATAGGGAATACGCAGTATTTT	CASSSIGNTQYF
-	TRBV6-5	-	TRBJ2-1	TGTGCCAGCAGTTACTCCGGCGTGGGTGAGCAGTTCTTC	CASSYSGVGEQFF
once	TRBV9	-	TRBJ2-5	TGTGCCAGCAGCGTACAGGGGGGACGAGAGACCCAGTACTTC	CASSVQGGRETQYF
-	TRBV12-3/TRBV12-4	-	TRBJ1-2	TGTGCCAGCAGTCCTAGCCCGGGAGAAAACTATGGCTACACCTTC	CASSPSPGENYGYTF
-	TRBV6-2/TRBV6-3	-	TRBJ2-1	TGTGCCAGCAGTTACCACAGGGTGGGAGGGCCGGTTAATGAGCAGTTCTTC	CASSYHRVGGPVNEQFF
few	TRBV27	TRBD1	TRBJ1-5	TGTGCCAGCAGTTCAGGACAGGGGGGGAATCAGCCCCAGCATTTT	CASSSGQGGNQPQHF
-	TRBV4-3	-	TRBJ2-1	TGCGCCAGCAGCCTAGACAGAGACAAAGAGCAGTTCTTC	CASSLDRDKEQFF
few	TRBV9	TRBD1	TRBJ1-2	TGTGCCAGCAGCGTAGGGGATGGGACAGCTGCCTTCTATGGCTACACCTTC	CASSVGDGTAAFYGYTF
-	TRBV6-5	-	TRBJ1-1	TGTGCCAGCAGTTACCGGATCAGGGTTTCCGTCGTTGAAGCTTTCTTT	CASSYRIRVSVVEAFF